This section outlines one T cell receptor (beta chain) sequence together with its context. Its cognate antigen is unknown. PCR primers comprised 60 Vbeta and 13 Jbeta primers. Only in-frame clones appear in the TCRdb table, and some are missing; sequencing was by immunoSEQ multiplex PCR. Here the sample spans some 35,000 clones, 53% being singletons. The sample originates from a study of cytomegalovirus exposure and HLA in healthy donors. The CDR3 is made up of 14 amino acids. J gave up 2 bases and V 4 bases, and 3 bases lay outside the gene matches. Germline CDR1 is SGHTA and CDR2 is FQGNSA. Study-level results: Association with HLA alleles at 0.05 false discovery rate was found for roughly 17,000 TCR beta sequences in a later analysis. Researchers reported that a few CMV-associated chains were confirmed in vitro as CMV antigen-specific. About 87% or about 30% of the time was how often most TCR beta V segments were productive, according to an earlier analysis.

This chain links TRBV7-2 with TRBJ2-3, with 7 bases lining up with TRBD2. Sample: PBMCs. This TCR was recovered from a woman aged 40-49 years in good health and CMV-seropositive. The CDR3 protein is CASSSGGTTDTQYF. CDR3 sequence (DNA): TGTGCCAGCAGCTCGGGAGGAACCACAGATACGCAGTATTTT.